Reported below is one TCR beta chain. This entry is derived from a study of cytomegalovirus exposure and HLA in healthy donors. PCR employed 60 Vbeta and 13 Jbeta primers. The data were produced by immunoSEQ multiplex PCR, yet TCRdb's version contains in-frame clones alone and is incomplete. The repertoire holds some 150,000 clones, with about 69% as singletons. Germline CDR1 and CDR2: SGHNT and YENEEA. The CDR3 is made up of 16 amino acids. This rearrangement joins TRBV11-3 to TRBJ2-3; 9 bases agree with TRBD2. The J call may be incorrect, as the DNA end agrees better with TRBJ2-5. Sequenced: PBMCs. The receptor comes from a human donor in good health. The CDR3 loop is CASSLGGREGQETQYF. CDR3 sequence (DNA): TGTGCCAGCAGCTTAGGAGGGCGGGAGGGCCAAGAGACCCAGTACTTC.